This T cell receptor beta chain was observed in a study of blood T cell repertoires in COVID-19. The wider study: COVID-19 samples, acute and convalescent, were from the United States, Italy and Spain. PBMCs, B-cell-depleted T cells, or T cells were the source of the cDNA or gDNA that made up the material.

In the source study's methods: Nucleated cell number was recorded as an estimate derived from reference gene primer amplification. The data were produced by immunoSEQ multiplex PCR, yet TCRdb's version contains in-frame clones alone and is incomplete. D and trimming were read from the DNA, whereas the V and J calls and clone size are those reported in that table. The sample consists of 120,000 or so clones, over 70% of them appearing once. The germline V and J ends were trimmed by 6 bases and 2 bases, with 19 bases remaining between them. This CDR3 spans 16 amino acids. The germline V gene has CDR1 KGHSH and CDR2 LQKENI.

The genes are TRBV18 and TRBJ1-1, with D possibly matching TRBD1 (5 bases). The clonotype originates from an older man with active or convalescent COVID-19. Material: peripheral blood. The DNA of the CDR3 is TGTGCCAGCTCCCCTCTCGGAGGGACGGGAAACACTGAAGCTTTCTTT. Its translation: CASSPLGGTGNTEAFF.